This T cell receptor (beta chain) was documented in a study of OX40 agonist ivuxolimab in advanced cancers. The protocol was immunoSEQ multiplex PCR, while the TCRdb copy is restricted to in-frame clones and leaves out a portion. The sample has approximately 60,000 clones, around 81% seen once; the top ten hold over 0.95%. The germline CDR1 and CDR2 sequences are SQVTM and ANQGSEA. This CDR3 contains 15 residues. The V segment lost 3 bases and the J segment 0 bases; nucleotides outside the gene matches: 2. This specimen consisted of CD4+ or CD8+ T cells sorted from blood, obtained in a trial of the OX40 agonist ivuxolimab. The sequence derives from an adult with an advanced solid tumor such as melanoma, head and neck, liver or kidney cancer. The chain employs TRBV29-1 and TRBJ2-1; the match to TRBD2 covers 10 bases. The chain's CDR3 is CSVEASGGSYNEQFF. Here the CDR3 DNA reads TGCAGCGTTGAGGCTAGCGGGGGCTCCTACAATGAGCAGTTCTTC.